The next 8 T cell receptor beta chains were all read from a single sample in a study of cytotoxic CD8 clonotypes in ibrutinib-treated CLL. Method: immunoSEQ multiplex PCR; TCRdb's copy keeps in-frame clones and lacks some. Of some 28,000 clones in the sample, roughly 60% were seen once. Material: PBMCs, obtained before ibrutinib treatment. These receptors originate from a human donor with chronic lymphocytic leukemia.

This rearrangement joins TRBV19 to TRBJ2-1; D may match TRBD1 or TRBD2 (5 bases each). The CDR3 loop spans 16 amino acids. CDR1 is LNHDA and CDR2 is SQIVND in the germline V gene (reference sequence). Trimming took off 4 bases at V and 1 base at J, with 14 bases between the two ends. The CDR3 nucleotides read TGTGCCAGTAGTACCCGGGACCCGGGGTCCTACAATGAGCAGTTCTTC. Protein product: CASSTRDPGSYNEQFF. Looking up the rest from reference TRBV19 and TRBJ2-1 gives the full variable domain: DGGITQSPKYLFRKEGQNVTLSCEQNLNHDAMYWYRQDPGQGLRLIYYSQIVNDFQKGDIAEGYSVSREKKESFPLTVTSAQKNPTAFYLCASSTRDPGSYNEQFFGPGTRLTVL.

The sample holds one count of this clone. The chain joins TRBV9 to TRBJ2-3; 15 bases are shared with TRBD2. The V and J ends lost 7 bases and 0 bases, in that order; junction bases with no gene match: 6. Germline lookup yields CDR1 SGDLS and CDR2 YYNGEE. The CDR3 consists of 17 residues. Here the CDR3 DNA reads TGTGCCAGCCAGAGGGGACTAGCGGGGGGAAGCACAGATACGCAGTATTTT. Translated, it gives CASQRGLAGGSTDTQYF.

The chain links TRBV4-1 to TRBJ1-2; 8 bases agree with TRBD1. Trimming removed 4 bases from V and 5 bases from J; junction bases left unmatched: 18. The germline CDR1 and CDR2 sequences are MGHRA and YSYEKL. This CDR3 has 18 residues. The CDR3 coding sequence is TGCGCCAGCAGCCTCTCGGCCCCTAGGCAGGGGGCGATATATGGCTACACCTTC. It specifies CASSLSAPRQGAIYGYTF.

The J gene is TRBJ2-5, the V gene TRBV27; D could derive from TRBD1 or TRBD2 (7 bases each). The V end was cut by 6 bases, the J end by 4 bases, with 18 bases between. The CDR3 has 15 residues. The V gene's germline CDR1 is MNHEY and CDR2 SMNVEV (reference sequence). CDR3 sequence reads: CASRLSVRGGETQYF. Written as DNA, the CDR3 is TGTGCCAGCAGGCTCTCAGTCAGGGGGGGAGAGACCCAGTACTTC.

This clone was picked up a small number of times. The rearrangement links TRBV19 to TRBJ1-4; 7 nucleotides agree with TRBD1. Unmatched junction bases numbered 4, after V lost 6 bases and J lost 0 bases. The CDR3 is 15 residues long. CDR1 and CDR2 from the germline V gene are LNHDA and SQIVND (reference sequence). CDR3 bases: TGTGCCAGTAGCCCCGGGACAGCAACTAATGAAAAACTGTTTTTT. This sequence encodes CASSPGTATNEKLFF.

This rearrangement joins TRBV6-4 to TRBJ2-2; D is possibly TRBD1 (5 bases). V was clipped by 3 bases and J by 3 bases, with 5 bases between them. The CDR3 spans 13 residues. Germline V CDR1 and CDR2: MRHNA, SNTAGT. As DNA, the CDR3 is TGTGCCAGCAGTGAAGGGGACACCGGGGAGCTGTTTTTT. It encodes CASSEGDTGELFF.

This clone was recorded only once. The genes are TRBV18 and TRBJ2-7, with D hard to call. Trimming cost V 0 bases and J 0 bases, with 12 bases left between them. Germline CDR1 and CDR2: KGHSH and LQKENI. CDR3 length: 16 amino acids. Written as DNA, the CDR3 is TGTGCCAGCTCACCACCCGGTACCGACCTCTCCTACGAGCAGTACTTC. The encoded protein is CASSPPGTDLSYEQYF.

The rearrangement links TRBV27 to TRBJ2-7; D possibly corresponds to TRBD2 (6 bases). The V end lost 4 bases, the J end lost 0 bases, and 16 bases lay between the germline ends. The CDR3 loop spans 16 amino acids. Germline V gene sequence: CDR1 MNHEY, CDR2 SMNVEV (reference sequence). The chain's CDR3 is CASSSIPGLSSYEQYF. In DNA, the CDR3 is TGTGCCAGCAGTTCGATACCGGGACTGAGCTCCTACGAGCAGTACTTC.